This T cell receptor beta chain appears in the sequencing data of a study of cytomegalovirus exposure and HLA in healthy donors. The study, taken as a whole, reports: DRB1 had the most TCR associations and HLA-C the fewest, a later analysis found, with rates varying by HLA locus.

Trimming shortened V by 4 bases and J by 4 bases, and 11 bases separated the two germline ends. The CDR3 is made up of 13 amino acids. In germline, CDR1 is SGDLS, CDR2 YYNGEE. Of note for this clone: The antigen remains undetermined.

Primers included in the PCR were 60 Vbeta and 13 Jbeta primers. Assay: immunoSEQ multiplex PCR; the TCRdb copy retains only in-frame clones and omits some. The sample includes roughly 120,000 clones, about 80% seen only once; the top ten take about 3%. J is TRBJ1-1 and V is TRBV9; perhaps TRBD1 as D (6 bases). Sequencing was performed on PBMCs. The receptor comes from a woman aged 18-29 years in good health and CMV-seropositive. The CDR3 nucleotides read TGTGCCAGCAGCCTAGGGGGGCGCACTGAAGCTTTCTTT. Translated: CASSLGGRTEAFF.